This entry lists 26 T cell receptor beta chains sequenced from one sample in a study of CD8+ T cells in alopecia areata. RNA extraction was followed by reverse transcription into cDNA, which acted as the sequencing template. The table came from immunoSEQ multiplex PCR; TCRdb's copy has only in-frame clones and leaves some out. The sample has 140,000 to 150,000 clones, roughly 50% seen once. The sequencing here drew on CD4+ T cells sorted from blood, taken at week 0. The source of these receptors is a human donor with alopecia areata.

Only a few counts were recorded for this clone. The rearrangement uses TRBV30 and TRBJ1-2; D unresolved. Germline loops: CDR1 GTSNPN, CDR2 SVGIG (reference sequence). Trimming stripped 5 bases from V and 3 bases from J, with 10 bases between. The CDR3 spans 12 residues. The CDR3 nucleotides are TGTGCCTGGGCCCCTCGGGACTATGGCTACACCTTC. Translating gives CAWAPRDYGYTF.

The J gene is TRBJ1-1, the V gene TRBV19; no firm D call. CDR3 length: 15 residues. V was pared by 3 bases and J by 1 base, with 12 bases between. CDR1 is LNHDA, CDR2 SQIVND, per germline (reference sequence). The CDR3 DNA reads TGTGCCAGTAGTATGGGAGTTATAGAGAACACTGAAGCTTTCTTT. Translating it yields CASSMGVIENTEAFF.

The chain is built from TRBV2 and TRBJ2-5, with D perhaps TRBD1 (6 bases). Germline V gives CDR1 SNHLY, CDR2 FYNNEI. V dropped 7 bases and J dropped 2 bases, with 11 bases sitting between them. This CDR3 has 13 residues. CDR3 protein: CASKLGTQETQYF. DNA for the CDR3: TGTGCCAGCAAATTAGGGACACAAGAGACCCAGTACTTC.

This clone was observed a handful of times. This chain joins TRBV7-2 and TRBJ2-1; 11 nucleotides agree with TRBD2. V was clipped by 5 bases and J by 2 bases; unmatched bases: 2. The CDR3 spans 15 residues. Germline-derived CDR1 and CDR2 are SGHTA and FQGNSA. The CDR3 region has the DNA TGTGCCAGCAGCACGACTAGCGGGACCTACAATGAGCAGTTCTTC. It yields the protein CASSTTSGTYNEQFF.

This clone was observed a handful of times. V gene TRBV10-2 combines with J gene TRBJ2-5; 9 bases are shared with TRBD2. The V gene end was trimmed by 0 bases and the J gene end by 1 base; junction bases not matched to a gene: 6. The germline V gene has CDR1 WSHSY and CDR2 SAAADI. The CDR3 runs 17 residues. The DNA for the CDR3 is TGCGCCAGCAGTGAGTCGAAGCTAGCGGGGTTCCAAGAGACCCAGTACTTC. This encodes CASSESKLAGFQETQYF.

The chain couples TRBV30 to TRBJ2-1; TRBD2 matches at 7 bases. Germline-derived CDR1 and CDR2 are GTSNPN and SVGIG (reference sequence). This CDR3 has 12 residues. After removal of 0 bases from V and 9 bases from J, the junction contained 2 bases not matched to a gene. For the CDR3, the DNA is TGTGCCTGGAGTGTATCGGGGGGTGAGCAGTTCTTC. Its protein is CAWSVSGGEQFF.

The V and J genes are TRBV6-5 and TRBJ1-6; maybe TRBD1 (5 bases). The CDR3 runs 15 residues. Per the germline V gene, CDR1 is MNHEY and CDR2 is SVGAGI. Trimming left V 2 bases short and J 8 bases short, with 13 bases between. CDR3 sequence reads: CASSYTTGDDSPLHF. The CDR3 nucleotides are TGTGCCAGCAGTTACACCACAGGAGATGATTCACCCCTCCACTTT.

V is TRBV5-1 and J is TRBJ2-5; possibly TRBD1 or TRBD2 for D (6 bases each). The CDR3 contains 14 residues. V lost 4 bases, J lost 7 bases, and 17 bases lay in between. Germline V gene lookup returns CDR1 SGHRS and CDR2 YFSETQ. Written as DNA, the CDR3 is TGCGCCAGCAGCCCCGGGGGCCAAGAAGGGACCCAGTACTTC. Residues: CASSPGGQEGTQYF. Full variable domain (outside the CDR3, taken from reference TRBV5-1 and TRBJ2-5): KAGVTQTPRYLIKTRGQQVTLSCSPISGHRSVSWYQQTPGQGLQFLFEYFSETQRNKGNFPGRFSGRQFSNSRSEMNVSTLELGDSALYLCASSPGGQEGTQYFGPGTRLLVL.

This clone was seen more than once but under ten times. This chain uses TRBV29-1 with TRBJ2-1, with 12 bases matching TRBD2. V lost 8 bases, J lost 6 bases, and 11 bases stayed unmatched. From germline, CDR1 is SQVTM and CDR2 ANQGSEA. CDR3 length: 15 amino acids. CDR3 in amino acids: CSSSGLAGGTNEQFF. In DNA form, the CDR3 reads TGCAGCTCCTCGGGGCTAGCGGGGGGGACCAATGAGCAGTTCTTC.

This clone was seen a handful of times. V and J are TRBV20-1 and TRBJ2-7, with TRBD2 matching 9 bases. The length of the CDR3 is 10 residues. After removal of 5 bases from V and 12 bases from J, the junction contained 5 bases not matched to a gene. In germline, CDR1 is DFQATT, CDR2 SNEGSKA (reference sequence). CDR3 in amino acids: CSARAGGLYF. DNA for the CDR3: TGCAGTGCTCGAGCGGGGGGTTTGTACTTC.

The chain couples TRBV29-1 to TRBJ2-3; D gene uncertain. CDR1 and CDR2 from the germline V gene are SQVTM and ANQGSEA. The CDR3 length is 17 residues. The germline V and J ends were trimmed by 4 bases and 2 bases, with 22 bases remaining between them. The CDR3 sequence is CSVATVWTRAFTDTQYF. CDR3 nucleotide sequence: TGCAGCGTTGCAACCGTCTGGACCCGGGCGTTCACAGATACGCAGTATTTT.

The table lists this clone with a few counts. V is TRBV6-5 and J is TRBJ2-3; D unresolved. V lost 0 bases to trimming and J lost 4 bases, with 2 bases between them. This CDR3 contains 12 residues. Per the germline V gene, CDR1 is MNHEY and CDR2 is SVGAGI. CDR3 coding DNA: TGTGCCAGCAGTTACTCCTCAGATACGCAGTATTTT. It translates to CASSYSSDTQYF.

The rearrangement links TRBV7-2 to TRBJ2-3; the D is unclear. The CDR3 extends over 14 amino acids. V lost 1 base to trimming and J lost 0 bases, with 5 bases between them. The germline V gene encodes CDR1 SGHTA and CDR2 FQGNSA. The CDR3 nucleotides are TGTGCCAGCAGCTTAGGGGCGAGCACAGATACGCAGTATTTT. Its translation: CASSLGASTDTQYF.

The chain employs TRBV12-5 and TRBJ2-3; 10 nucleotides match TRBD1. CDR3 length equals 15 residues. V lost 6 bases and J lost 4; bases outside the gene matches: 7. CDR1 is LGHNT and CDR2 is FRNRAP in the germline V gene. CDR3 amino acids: CASGPGTGVPDTQYF. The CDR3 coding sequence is TGTGCTAGTGGACCTGGGACAGGGGTGCCAGATACGCAGTATTTT. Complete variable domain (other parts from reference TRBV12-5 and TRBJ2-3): DARVTQTPRHKVTEMGQEVTMRCQPILGHNTVFWYRQTMMQGLELLAYFRNRAPLDDSGMPKDRFSAEMPDATLATLKIQPSEPRDSAVYFCASGPGTGVPDTQYFGPGTRLTVL.

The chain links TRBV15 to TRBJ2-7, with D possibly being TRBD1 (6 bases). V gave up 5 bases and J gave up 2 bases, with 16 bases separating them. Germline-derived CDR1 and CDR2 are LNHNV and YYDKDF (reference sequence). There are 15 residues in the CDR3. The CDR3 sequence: CATSGGSGLPYEQYF. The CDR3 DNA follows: TGTGCCACCAGCGGGGGCTCGGGGTTACCCTACGAGCAGTACTTC.

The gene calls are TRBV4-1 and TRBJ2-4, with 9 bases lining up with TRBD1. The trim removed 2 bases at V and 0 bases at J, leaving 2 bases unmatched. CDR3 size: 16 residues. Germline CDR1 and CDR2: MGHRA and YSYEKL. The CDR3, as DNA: TGCGCCAGCAGCCAACCGGGACAGGGAGCCAAAAACATTCAGTACTTC. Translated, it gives CASSQPGQGAKNIQYF.

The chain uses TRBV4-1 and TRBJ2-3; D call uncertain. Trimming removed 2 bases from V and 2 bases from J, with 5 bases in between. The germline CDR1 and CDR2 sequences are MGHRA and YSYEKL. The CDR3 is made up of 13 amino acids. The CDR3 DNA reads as TGCGCCAGCAGCCAAACCTTCACAGATACGCAGTATTTT. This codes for CASSQTFTDTQYF.

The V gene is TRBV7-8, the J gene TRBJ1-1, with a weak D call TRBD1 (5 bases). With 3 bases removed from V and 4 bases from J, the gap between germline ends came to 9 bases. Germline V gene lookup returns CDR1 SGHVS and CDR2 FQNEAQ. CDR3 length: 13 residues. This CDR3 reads CASSFWGGTEAFF. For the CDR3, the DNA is TGTGCCAGCAGCTTTTGGGGGGGCACTGAAGCTTTCTTT.

DNA of the CDR3: TGCAGCTACCGCGGCACTAACTATGGCTACACCTTC. It is translated as CSYRGTNYGYTF. The chain has TRBV29-1 and TRBJ1-2; D is ambiguous. The germline CDR1 and CDR2 sequences are SQVTM and ANQGSEA. This CDR3 is built from 12 residues. The V end lost 8 bases, the J end lost 0 bases, and 10 bases lay between the germline ends.

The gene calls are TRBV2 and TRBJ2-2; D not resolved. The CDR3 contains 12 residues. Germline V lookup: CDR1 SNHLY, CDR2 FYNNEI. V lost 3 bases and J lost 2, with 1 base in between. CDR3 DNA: TGTGCCAGCAGTGATAACACCGGGGAGCTGTTTTTT. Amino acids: CASSDNTGELFF.

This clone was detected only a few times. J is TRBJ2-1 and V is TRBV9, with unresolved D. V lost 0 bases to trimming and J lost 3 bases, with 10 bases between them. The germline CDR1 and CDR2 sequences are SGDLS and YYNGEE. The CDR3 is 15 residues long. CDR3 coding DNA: TGTGCCAGCAGCGTAGAAGGTCGCCTCTACAATGAGCAGTTCTTC. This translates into CASSVEGRLYNEQFF.

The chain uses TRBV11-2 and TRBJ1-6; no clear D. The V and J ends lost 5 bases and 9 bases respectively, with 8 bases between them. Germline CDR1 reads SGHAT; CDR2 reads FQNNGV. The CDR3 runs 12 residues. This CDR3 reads CASSPPGSPLHF. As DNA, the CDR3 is TGTGCCAGCAGCCCCCCGGGTTCACCCCTCCACTTT.

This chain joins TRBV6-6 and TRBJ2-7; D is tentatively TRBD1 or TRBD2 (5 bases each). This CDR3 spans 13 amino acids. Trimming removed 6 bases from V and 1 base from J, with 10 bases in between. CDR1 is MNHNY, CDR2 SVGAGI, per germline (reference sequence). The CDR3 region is CASRRDGSYEQYF. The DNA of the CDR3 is TGTGCCAGCAGGAGGGACGGATCCTACGAGCAGTACTTC.

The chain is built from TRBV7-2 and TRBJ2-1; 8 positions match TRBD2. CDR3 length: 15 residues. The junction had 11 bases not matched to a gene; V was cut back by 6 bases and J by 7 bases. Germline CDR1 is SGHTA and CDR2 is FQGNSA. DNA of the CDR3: TGTGCCAGCAGGGGCCCGGGACTAGTTACGAATGAGCAGTTCTTC. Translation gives CASRGPGLVTNEQFF. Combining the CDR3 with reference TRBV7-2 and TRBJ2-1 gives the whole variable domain GAGVSQSPSNKVTEKGKDVELRCDPISGHTALYWYRQSLGQGLEFLIYFQGNSAPDKSGLPSDRFSAERTGGSVSTLTIQRTQQEDSAVYLCASRGPGLVTNEQFFGPGTRLTVL.

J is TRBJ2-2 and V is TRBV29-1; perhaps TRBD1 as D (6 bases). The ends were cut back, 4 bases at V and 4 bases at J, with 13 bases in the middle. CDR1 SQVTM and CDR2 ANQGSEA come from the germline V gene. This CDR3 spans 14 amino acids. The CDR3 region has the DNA TGCAGCGTTGGTAAACAGGGTGGCACCGGGGAGCTGTTTTTT. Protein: CSVGKQGGTGELFF.

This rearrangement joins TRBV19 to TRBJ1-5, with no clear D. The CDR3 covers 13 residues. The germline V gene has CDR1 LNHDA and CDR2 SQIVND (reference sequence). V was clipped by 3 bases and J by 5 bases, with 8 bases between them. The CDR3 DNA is TGTGCCAGTAGTATTCACTGGGATCAGCCCCAGCATTTT. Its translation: CASSIHWDQPQHF.